This TCR beta chain was profiled in a study of OX40 agonist ivuxolimab in advanced cancers. Study as a whole: The patients received agonistic anti-OX40 (CD134) antibody ivuxolimab.

To note about this clone: Its antigen is undetermined.

Study results and limitations: Antigen specificity remained undetermined for the expanded peripheral T cells.

The germline V and J ends were trimmed by 4 bases and 6 bases, with 17 bases remaining between them. The CDR3 covers 15 residues. CDR1 is SGHRS and CDR2 is YFSETQ in the germline V gene. Profiling relied on immunoSEQ multiplex PCR, and the TCRdb table lists in-frame clones only, not all of them. The table has approximately 86,000 clones, roughly 90% seen once. This chain uses TRBV5-1 with TRBJ1-5; possibly TRBD1 for D (5 bases). This receptor was taken from an adult with an advanced solid tumor such as melanoma, head and neck, liver or kidney cancer. The sample in question was CD4+ or CD8+ T cells sorted from blood, obtained in a trial of the OX40 agonist ivuxolimab. CDR3: CASSPGPSLGQPQHF. The CDR3 coding sequence is TGCGCCAGCAGCCCGGGACCCAGCCTTGGTCAGCCCCAGCATTTT.